The present T cell receptor (beta chain) was sequenced within a study of cytomegalovirus exposure and HLA in healthy donors. The study's findings and limits: Further analysis was carried out later, and it showed several of the most significant clusters appearing linked to common viral pathogens. Trimming of TCR beta V- and J-genes showed a link, identified in a later analysis, to a missense DCLRE1C variant. Analyses of presence/absence relied on an assumption of roughly uniform sequencing depth across donors. A prior analysis recorded that most TCR beta V segments were productive about 87% or about 30% of the time.

A remark on this clone: Its target is not known.

The study ran its PCR with 60 Vbeta and 13 Jbeta primers. This table comes from immunoSEQ multiplex PCR, and its TCRdb copy is limited to in-frame clones, with some not included. This repertoire shows about 140,000 clones, around 79% found once; its top ten account for less than 5%. The CDR3 covers 15 residues. Germline V gives CDR1 SGDLS, CDR2 YYNGEE. V lost 0 bases, J lost 4 bases, and 11 bases lay in between. This receptor was taken from a male donor in good health and CMV-seronegative. The chain is built from TRBV9 and TRBJ2-1; D perhaps matches TRBD1 (6 bases). Sample: PBMCs. CDR3 coding DNA: TGTGCCAGCAGCGTAGACAGGGAGTCGTACAATGAGCAGTTCTTC. Its protein product is CASSVDRESYNEQFF.